The rows below give T cell receptor beta chains drawn from one sample of a study of neoadjuvant anti-PD-1 for oral cavity cancer. The data were produced by immunoSEQ multiplex PCR, yet TCRdb's version contains in-frame clones alone and is incomplete. The table has 72,000 or so clones, around 83% seen once. The specimen was PBMCs, collected before nivolumab (anti-PD-1) treatment. These receptors came from a person aged 40 to 85 with oral cavity squamous cell carcinoma. Both conserved end residues are part of each CDR3. The D gene is left open where the match is weak. Not all rows give a size; the values are once, few, many and, for expanded clones, a class.

TRBV9	TRBD1	TRBJ1-1	-	TGTGCCAGCAGCTTACAGGGGGCGGCTGAAGCTTTCTTT	CASSLQGAAEAFF
TRBV10-3	TRBD2	TRBJ2-7	-	TGTGCCATCAGAAGGACTAGCGGGAGATACGAGCAGTACTTC	CAIRRTSGRYEQYF
TRBV12-5	-	TRBJ1-2	-	TGTGCTAGTGGTTCCAGGGTATTCTATGGCTACACCTTC	CASGSRVFYGYTF
TRBV7-9	-	TRBJ1-2	once	TGTGCCAGCAGCTTAGAGGGTTGGGGGGACGGCTACACCTTC	CASSLEGWGDGYTF
TRBV4-1	-	TRBJ1-2	few	TGCGCCAGCAGCCAAACCATCAGGAGTAAAGGGTATGGCTACACCTTC	CASSQTIRSKGYGYTF
TRBV7-3	TRBD1	TRBJ2-7	-	TGTGCCAGCAGCTCCGGGACAGGGGACTACGAGCAGTACTTC	CASSSGTGDYEQYF
TRBV7-3	-	TRBJ1-1	-	TGTGCCAGCAGCCTACAATGGGACACTGAAGCTTTCTTT	CASSLQWDTEAFF
TRBV7-9	-	TRBJ2-1	-	TGTGCCAGCAGCTTGGATTACCATGAGCAGTTCTTC	CASSLDYHEQFF
TRBV2	TRBD1	TRBJ1-5	once	TGTGCCAGCAGTGGGGGGACAGGGAGGGATCAGCCCCAGCATTTT	CASSGGTGRDQPQHF
TRBV2	-	TRBJ1-2	-	TGTGCCAGCAGTCCGGACAGAACCTATGGCTACACCTTC	CASSPDRTYGYTF
TRBV4-2	-	TRBJ2-1	-	TGTGCCAGCAGCCAGGGCTGGGGTCGGGGAATCTATGCCAATGAGCAGTTCTTC	CASSQGWGRGIYANEQFF
TRBV29-1	-	TRBJ1-5	few	TGCAGCGTTGAACTAGGGGGGCACAATCAGCCCCAGCATTTT	CSVELGGHNQPQHF
TRBV5-4	-	TRBJ2-2	-	TGTGCCAGCAGCTTGGAAGGGGAAAACACCGGGGAGCTGTTTTTT	CASSLEGENTGELFF
TRBV20-1	-	TRBJ1-1	-	TGCAGTGCCCGCGACAGTGAAGCTTTCTTT	CSARDSEAFF
TRBV5-1	TRBD1	TRBJ2-6	few	TGCGCCAGCAGCTTCCTCCCGGGACAGGCCTCTGGGGCCAACGTCCTGACTTTC	CASSFLPGQASGANVLTF
TRBV6-1	-	TRBJ1-4	few	TGTGCCAGCATCCTCGGCGGGTCTAATGAAAAACTGTTTTTT	CASILGGSNEKLFF
TRBV13	-	TRBJ2-5	-	TGTGCCAGCAGCCTTCGACGGCTTCAAGAGACCCAGTACTTC	CASSLRRLQETQYF
TRBV15	TRBD1	TRBJ1-2	-	TGTGCCACCAGCAGCGGCGGGAGGGGGCTGGAAGGCTACACCTTC	CATSSGGRGLEGYTF
TRBV6-5	TRBD1	TRBJ1-3	-	TGTGCCAGCAGGCCGACAGGGTTCTCTGGAAACACCATATATTTT	CASRPTGFSGNTIYF
TRBV9	-	TRBJ1-1	-	TGTGCCAGCAGCGTAGGTGCGAGGGGGAACACTGAAGCTTTCTTT	CASSVGARGNTEAFF
TRBV7-8	-	TRBJ2-7	-	TGTGCCAGCAGTCGCGAGGACGAGCAGTACTTC	CASSREDEQYF
TRBV10-3	-	TRBJ1-4	-	TGTGCCATCAGTGAGGCCCAAACTGGCGAAAAACTGTTTTTT	CAISEAQTGEKLFF
TRBV11-2	-	TRBJ1-2	-	TGTGCCAGCAGCTCCATCTCCTCTACTCGAGCTAACTATGGCTACACCTTC	CASSSISSTRANYGYTF
TRBV11-2	-	TRBJ1-2	-	TGTGCCAGCAGCTCGGGACCGAACTATGGCTACACCTTC	CASSSGPNYGYTF
TRBV6-5	-	TRBJ1-6	once	TGTGCCAGCAGTTACGGCAGGGAGAATTCACCCCTCCACTTT	CASSYGRENSPLHF
TRBV5-1	-	TRBJ1-4	-	TGCGCCAGCAGCCCCCCGACGGCAGCGACTAATGAAAAACTGTTTTTT	CASSPPTAATNEKLFF
TRBV21-1	-	TRBJ2-7	-	TGTGCCAGGGCGGCTAGCGGGGGGGCCGAGCAGTACTTC	CARAASGGAEQYF
TRBV6-4	-	TRBJ2-2	once	TGTGCCAGCAGTGAAGGGAACACCGGGGAGCTGTTTTTT	CASSEGNTGELFF
TRBV11-1	-	TRBJ2-4	-	TGTGCCAGCAGCTTAGGGTACAAAAACATTCAGTACTTC	CASSLGYKNIQYF
TRBV15	TRBD1	TRBJ1-1	-	TGTGCCACCAGCAGGGGGGACAGGGTTAACACTGAAGCTTTCTTT	CATSRGDRVNTEAFF
TRBV5-5	-	TRBJ2-3	-	TGTGCCAGCAGCTTCACTAGCCCTAGGGGTATTCGCACAGATACGCAGTATTTT	CASSFTSPRGIRTDTQYF
TRBV7-3	-	TRBJ2-3	-	TGTGCCAGCAGCCCCGACTATATCACAGATACGCAGTATTTT	CASSPDYITDTQYF
TRBV5-1	TRBD2	TRBJ2-1	-	TGCGCCAGCAGCTTGGCGCTAGCGGGAGGTAATGAGCAGTTCTTC	CASSLALAGGNEQFF
TRBV2	TRBD2	TRBJ2-1	-	TGTGCCAGCAGTGCAAGCCCGGGACTAGCTCACCATGAGCAGTTCTTC	CASSASPGLAHHEQFF
TRBV27	TRBD2	TRBJ2-7	once	TGTGCCAGCAGTTTTGCGGGAGGGCTCGACGAGCAGTACTTC	CASSFAGGLDEQYF
TRBV27	-	TRBJ1-2	-	TGTGCCAGCAGTTTATACGAGGGATACTATGGCTACACCTTC	CASSLYEGYYGYTF
TRBV28	-	TRBJ1-2	-	TGTGCCAGCAGCCTCTTAGCTAACTATGGCTACACCTTC	CASSLLANYGYTF
TRBV7-6	TRBD2	TRBJ2-7	-	TGTGCCAGCAGCTTAGGTGGGGGACTAGGAACCTACGAGCAGTACTTC	CASSLGGGLGTYEQYF
TRBV7-7	TRBD2	TRBJ2-5	once	TGTGCCAGCAGCCCCGGGACTAGAGGGGTAGAGACCCAGTACTTC	CASSPGTRGVETQYF
TRBV7-8	TRBD1	TRBJ1-6	-	TGTGCCAGCAGCTTAAAGGGACAGAACCTTTCACCCCTCCACTTT	CASSLKGQNLSPLHF
TRBV9	TRBD2	TRBJ2-1	few	TGTGCCAGCAGCGTAGCTACTAGCGGGGGACCTTACTATGAGCAGTTCTTC	CASSVATSGGPYYEQFF
TRBV11-3	-	TRBJ2-1	-	TGTGCCAGCAGCTTAGAAGGCCAGTACAATGAGCAGTTCTTC	CASSLEGQYNEQFF
TRBV28	-	TRBJ2-1	-	TGTGCCAGCAGTTTATCGCCCCGTGAGCAGTTCTTC	CASSLSPREQFF
TRBV9	TRBD1	TRBJ1-2	-	TGTGCCAGCAGCTTTGGACAGGCGAGCTATGGCTACACCTTC	CASSFGQASYGYTF
TRBV6-5	-	TRBJ1-1	-	TGTGCCAGCAGTTACGGGCGTCCCCCTCTGAACACTGAAGCTTTCTTT	CASSYGRPPLNTEAFF